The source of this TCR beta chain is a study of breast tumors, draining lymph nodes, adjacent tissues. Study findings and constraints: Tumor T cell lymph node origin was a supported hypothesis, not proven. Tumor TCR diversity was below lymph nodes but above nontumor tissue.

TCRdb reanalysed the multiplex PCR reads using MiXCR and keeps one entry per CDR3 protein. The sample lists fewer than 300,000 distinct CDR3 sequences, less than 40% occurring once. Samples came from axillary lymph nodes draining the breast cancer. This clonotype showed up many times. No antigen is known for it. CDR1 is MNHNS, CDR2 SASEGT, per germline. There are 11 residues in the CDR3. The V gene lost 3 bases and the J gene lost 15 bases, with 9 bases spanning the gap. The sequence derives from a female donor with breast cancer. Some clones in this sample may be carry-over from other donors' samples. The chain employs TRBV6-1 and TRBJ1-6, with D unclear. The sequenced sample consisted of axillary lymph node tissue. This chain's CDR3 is CASSEPLLLHF. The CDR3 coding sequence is TGTGCCAGCAGTGAGCCCCTTCTCCTCCACTTT.